The sequence of this T cell receptor beta chain was determined in a study of control samples from healthy donors and cancer patients. Sequenced by immunoSEQ multiplex PCR; TCRdb stores in-frame clones only, minus some. This table holds around 68,000 clones, over 80% found once. A single count supports this clone. V was cut by 2 bases and J by 4 bases, with 9 bases left in between. The CDR3 covers 13 residues. Germline CDR1 reads SGHDT; CDR2 reads YYEEEE. The sequencing input was blood. The chain links TRBV5-6 to TRBJ1-2; D perhaps matches TRBD1 (6 bases). The sequence came from a man aged 55-75 years in good health. CDR3 protein: CASSLNRAYGYTF. CDR3 bases: TGTGCCAGCAGCTTAAACAGGGCCTATGGCTACACCTTC.